This TCR beta chain was identified during a study of blood T cell repertoires in COVID-19. Per germline, CDR1 LNHDA and CDR2 SQIVND (reference sequence). CDR3 length equals 16 residues. V lost 9 bases to trimming and J lost 3 bases; unmatched junction nucleotides: 11. Clones were read by immunoSEQ multiplex PCR, and TCRdb kept only the in-frame ones, dropping some. The sample holds under 65,000 clones, about nine tenths seen once. The source material was peripheral blood. This receptor was identified in a woman at least 80 years old with COVID-19, enrolled during active disease. The chain couples TRBV19 to TRBJ2-2; TRBD1 matches 9 bases. The CDR3 DNA reads TGTGCCAGCCTCCCATTGACAGGGGGGTACACCGGGGAGCTGTTTTTT. Its translation: CASLPLTGGYTGELFF.